The 10 T cell receptor beta chains presented below share a single source sample, sequenced in a study of control samples from healthy donors and cancer patients. The assay was immunoSEQ multiplex PCR, and TCRdb's table has in-frame clones only and misses some. The table lists 400,000 to 500,000 clones, 75% to 95% of them singletons. The specimen sequenced was PBMCs. These receptors were taken from a man between 40 and 49 years old with head and neck cancer.

The V call is TRBV24-1, the J call TRBJ1-2, with a tentative D call TRBD1 (5 bases). Germline V gene lookup returns CDR1 KGHDR and CDR2 SFDVKD. CDR3 length: 14 amino acids. With 4 bases removed from V and 3 bases from J, the gap between germline ends came to 11 bases. For the CDR3, the DNA is TGTGCCACCAGTGACAGGGACCGAGACTATGGCTACACCTTC. Translation gives CATSDRDRDYGYTF.

V is TRBV6-6 and J is TRBJ1-2, with a weak D call TRBD1 (5 bases). CDR1 is MNHNY, CDR2 SVGAGI, per germline (reference sequence). The CDR3 length is 13 residues. The V end was cut by 5 bases, the J end by 4 bases, with 11 bases between. The CDR3 coding sequence is TGTGCCAGCAGTCAGACAGACTTCTATGGCTACACCTTC. It yields the protein CASSQTDFYGYTF.

V is TRBV6-2 or TRBV6-3 and J is TRBJ2-1; 8 nucleotides line up with TRBD1. The trim removed 2 bases at V and 2 bases at J, leaving 8 bases unmatched. Germline assignment: CDR1 MNHEY and CDR2 SVGEGT. The CDR3 has 17 residues. The CDR3 spells CASSYDQGATPYNEQFF. In DNA, the CDR3 is TGTGCCAGCAGTTACGACCAGGGGGCTACCCCCTACAATGAGCAGTTCTTC.

The chain uses TRBV5-1 and TRBJ1-2, with 10 bases identical to TRBD1. Unmatched junction bases numbered 3, after V lost 3 bases and J lost 1 base. Per germline, CDR1 SGHRS and CDR2 YFSETQ. CDR3 length equals 15 residues. Written as DNA, the CDR3 is TGCGCCAGCAGCTCCGGGACAGGGGATAACTATGGCTACACCTTC. Translating gives CASSSGTGDNYGYTF.

The V call is TRBV12-5, the J call TRBJ1-5, with 7 positions matching TRBD1. Germline V CDR1 and CDR2: LGHNT, FRNRAP. The J segment lost 1 base and the V segment lost 8 bases, leaving 5 bases of the junction unmatched. The CDR3 is 14 amino acids. The CDR3: CASLRDRSNQPQHF. The DNA of the CDR3 is TGTGCTAGTCTCCGGGACAGAAGCAATCAGCCCCAGCATTTT. The full variable domain, in which reference TRBV12-5 and TRBJ1-5 provide the parts outside the CDR3, is DARVTQTPRHKVTEMGQEVTMRCQPILGHNTVFWYRQTMMQGLELLAYFRNRAPLDDSGMPKDRFSAEMPDATLATLKIQPSEPRDSAVYFCASLRDRSNQPQHFGDGTRLSIL.

The rearrangement uses TRBV11-3 and TRBJ2-1; D perhaps matches TRBD2 (5 bases). This CDR3 region has 12 residues. Germline V gives CDR1 SGHNT, CDR2 YENEEA. V was cut by 5 bases and J by 7 bases, with 9 bases left in between. Written as DNA, the CDR3 is TGTGCCAGCAGCCCCCCGGGGAATGAGCAGTTCTTC. This sequence encodes CASSPPGNEQFF. The whole variable domain, remainder taken from reference TRBV11-3 and TRBJ2-1, is EAGVVQSPRYKIIEKKQPVAFWCNPISGHNTLYWYLQNLGQGPELLIRYENEEAVDDSQLPKDRFSAERLKGVDSTLKIQPAELGDSAVYLCASSPPGNEQFFGPGTRLTVL.

This rearrangement joins TRBV15 to TRBJ2-7, with 7 bases aligning to TRBD2. This CDR3 comprises 14 residues. Germline CDR1 LNHNV, CDR2 YYDKDF (reference sequence). V lost 0 bases and J lost 3; bases outside the gene matches: 2. CDR3 coding DNA: TGTGCCACCAGCAGAGATACTAGCGTCTACGAGCAGTACTTC. Amino acids: CATSRDTSVYEQYF.

Here the CDR3 DNA reads TGTGCCAGCAGTTTGGTAGACACCTTCTACGAGCAGTACTTC. Residues: CASSLVDTFYEQYF. The rearrangement links TRBV28 to TRBJ2-7, with unresolved D. Germline V gene lookup returns CDR1 MDHEN and CDR2 SYDVKM. V was clipped by 3 bases and J by 3 bases, with 12 bases between them. The CDR3 contains 14 residues.

The table lists this clone with a count of one. The chain carries TRBV28 and TRBJ1-4, with a possible D match to TRBD1 (5 bases). Germline values: CDR1 MDHEN, CDR2 SYDVKM. This CDR3 comprises 14 residues. The germline V and J ends were trimmed by 1 base and 8 bases, with 11 bases remaining between them. The CDR3 loop is CASSLSPGTEKLFF. CDR3 nucleotide sequence: TGTGCCAGCAGTTTATCCCCAGGGACCGAAAAACTGTTTTTT.

The V and J genes are TRBV5-1 and TRBJ2-5, with 9 bases aligning to TRBD1. With V trimmed by 5 bases and J by 5 bases, 16 bases remained unmatched. Germline V lookup: CDR1 SGHRS, CDR2 YFSETQ. The CDR3 is made up of 17 amino acids. CDR3 nucleotides: TGCGCCAGCAGAACCCCCGGGACAGGGTACCTCGGGGAGACCCAGTACTTC. Protein: CASRTPGTGYLGETQYF.